Included here is one T cell receptor (beta chain) sequence, with context. The antigen it binds to is not known. Base qualities are missing; no much larger clone stands one base away. Receptors were amplified or captured by the immunoSEQ multiplex PCR assay. A mixture of 60 forward primers for TCR Vbeta segments and 13 reverse primers for TCR Jbeta segments was used in the multiplex PCR. A multiplex PCR assay on genomic DNA amplified the CDR3 region of rearranged TCR beta genes. The amplified TCR beta libraries were sequenced on the Illumina HiSeq System as 87-base-pair reads. As for how the authors treated the data: Across the 670 or so repertoires, a later analysis counted approximately 75 million unique TCR beta chains, approximately 12 million of which were shared by at least two donors. A nearest-neighbor algorithm error-corrected the raw reads and collapsed the reads into unique sequences, merging closely related sequences to remove PCR and sequencing errors. V, D and J gene segments were assigned by aligning CDR3 sequences to IMGT reference sequences. For a sequence to be retained, a match of at least six nucleotides to both a V gene segment and a J gene segment was required. Rearrangements were classified as productive when the CDR3 lacked stop codons and remained in frame with V and J, and all other rearrangements were classified as non-productive. CDR3 was defined according to IMGT convention as the region running from the second conserved V-encoded cysteine to the conserved J-encoded phenylalanine. The earlier analysis of about 610 of the donors excluded any sequence lacking an unambiguous match to a single V gene segment. An earlier analysis of 587 of the donors classified V segments as functional when productive rearrangements were above 56.7% and as segregating when the standard deviation between donors was above 5%. A statistical classification framework was built for diagnosing cytomegalovirus status from the catalog of TCR beta chain sequences. In a later analysis, TCR nucleotide sequences were compared against IMGT/GENE-DB human TR gene sequences so that V and J genes could be assigned. Using the TCRdist pipeline, a later analysis assigned CDR3 sequences along with most-parsimonious VDJ recombination scenarios. A later analysis defined each TCR beta chain by its CDR3 amino acid sequence plus V-gene family, and excluded reads lacking a unique V-gene family. A later analysis removed nearly 600 highly shared, low-generation-probability nucleotide sequences to deal with suspected cross-contamination and a sequencing artifact. In a later analysis, a clonal expansion index was calculated for each public chain from normalized within-repertoire ranks of inferred template counts. A later analysis computed generation probabilities with a VDJ recombination model fitted to out-of-frame rearrangements, and checked the results against IGoR. A later analysis scored TCR-TCR, TCR-HLA and TCR-CMV co-occurrence with hypergeometric tests, applying a repertoire-size bias correction to TCR pairs. A later analysis estimated false discovery rates by permuting HLA or CMV assignments 20 times. In a later analysis, co-occurring TCRs were grouped using DBSCAN, and TCRdist sequence similarity was added for clustering within HLA-allele-positive subsets. Repertoires with fewer than 30,000 or more than 120,000 public chains, plus five repertoires with anomalous nucleotide sharing, were excluded from co-occurrence clustering. Sourced from immuneACCESS, this table was stored by TCRdb with only in-frame sequences that have V and J called. A share of the clones is absent; for the studies checked, an unresolved V gene accounts for under half, and the remainder has no known explanation. V, J and clone size were drawn from that table, and D and trimming were deduced from the DNA. For this sample there are around 150,000 clones; around 81% appear just once. The ten largest clones capture more than 0.8% of the sample.

The data stem from a study of cytomegalovirus exposure and HLA in healthy donors (dated by TCRdb to about 2017). For context, the study as a whole: An earlier analysis of several hundred of the donors reported approximately 300 Gb of sequence data and roughly 110 million unique TCR beta sequences from some 180 million T cells. Approximately 310 gigabases of sequencing data and around 90 million unique TCR sequences made up an early release that covered 500 to 700 HLA-typed donors. Of the roughly 430 genotyped donors, roughly 80% fell in the genetic ancestry cluster associated with self-reported Caucasian donors. The study was designed to test whether signatures of past pathogen exposure could be identified by cataloging public T cell receptors. The study profiled the T cell repertoires of about 720 subjects by immunosequencing and related them to cytomegalovirus serostatus. Along with the approximately 700-subject first cohort, a separate validation cohort of roughly 110 different subjects was used. The study combined high-throughput TCR immunosequencing, statistical association of individual TCRs with disease status, and machine learning to predict cytomegalovirus infection status. In a later analysis, previously published TCR beta repertoires from about 640 donors were re-analyzed and high-resolution HLA genotyping was added so that TCR occurrence patterns could be studied. In the later analysis, no new phenotypic data were used to find candidate immune exposures; instead, reliance was placed on TCR beta sequences and their occurrence across donors. An earlier analysis of 450 to 750 of the donors used high-throughput TCR beta sequencing to judge whether each TCR beta V gene segment behaved as functional or pseudogenic. Donor age, sex, ethnicity and CMV serostatus were compiled together with the repertoire data. In a later genetic analysis, genome-wide SNP genotypes for about 65% of the roughly 670 donors were used, and that subset was treated as a discovery cohort. All discovery cohort repertoires had been generated on a single sequencing platform. Class I and class II HLA loci were covered by the typing at four-digit resolution. The number of typed donors differed by locus: 629-630 for A, B, C, DRB1 and DQB1; 522 for DQA1; 606 for DPA1; and 400 to 480 for DPB1. Roughly 5 DR-DQ haplotypes were handled as single units for association and clustering, since linkage in the cohort was strong. Across about 370 genotyped donors of the cohort, an average of about 220,000 unique TCR beta nucleotide sequences per donor were sequenced, and 15% to 20% of those sequences were non-productive.

Broader findings and caveats from the paper: In both the original and validation cohorts, the classifier was reported to diagnose cytomegalovirus status with high specificity and sensitivity. Presence/absence analyses assumed roughly uniform sequencing depth across donors, an assumption that may not hold. In a later analysis, the rate of TCR association differed among HLA loci, with DRB1 alleles having the most associated TCRs and HLA-C alleles having the fewest. This cohort had only TCR beta chains sequenced, and the lack of alpha or paired-chain data limited which features could be detected. At a false discovery rate of 0.05, a later analysis linked fewer than 20,000 TCR beta sequences to specific HLA alleles. A further reported finding was that TCR beta sequences accurately predicted the HLA-A and HLA-B alleles for most subjects in the first cohort. Compared with the approximately 710-donor mean, donors in an Asian-associated ancestry cluster had fewer N-insertions in productive TCRs, according to a later genetic analysis. A later analysis found that most CMV-associated TCR beta chains appeared HLA-restricted, with HLA associations seemingly driven largely by CMV exposure. A cluster of highly shared sequence variants was judged likely to represent a technical artifact of the sequencing pipeline. The authors suggested that the approach could potentially be generalized to other disease states and immunological phenotypes. Because some donors lacked HLA typing at each locus, the association tests relied only on the typed subset. A later analysis found that HLA-associated TCR beta chains were more clonally expanded and had lower generation probabilities than equally common non-associated chains. The earlier analysis of about 600 of the donors excluded some 15 rarely observed V segments, including chromosome 9 orphons, because counts were too low. Correlated functional status among segregating V segments might reflect linkage disequilibrium, but an unknown experimental factor could not be ruled out. An earlier analysis of approximately 600 of the donors showed that most TCR beta V segments appeared in productive rearrangements either about 87% or about 30% of the time, which broadly matched IMGT annotations. When HLA alleles, especially DR and DQ, strongly co-occurred, attributing TCR associations to individual alleles was difficult. Most TCR sequences were seen in very few donors, while some public TCRs were found in many individuals. An association between a missense DCLRE1C variant and V-gene and J-gene trimming of TCR beta chains was found in a later genetic analysis and replicated in an independent cohort. For the cohort, immune exposure information was limited to CMV serostatus. According to a later analysis, parvovirus B19, influenza, CMV and Epstein-Barr virus appeared linked to several top co-occurrence clusters. The 87-base-pair reads could not distinguish some IMGT-functional V segments, including TRBV6-2 and TRBV6-3, so those segments were excluded. In vitro tests confirmed that a few of the cytomegalovirus-associated TCR beta chains recognize cytomegalovirus antigens. The study gave a list of about 150 TCR beta chains associated with cytomegalovirus.

CDR1 and CDR2 are read off the germline V gene as SNHLY and FYNNEI. V gives up 5 bases and J gives up 3 bases, and the segment between their germline ends measures 4 bases. From cysteine to phenylalanine, the CDR3 is 11 amino acids long. The kept DNA is CDR3 alone, 33 bases in frame from the first base. The cohort comprised fewer than 750 healthy bone marrow donors. Cohort members were all nominally healthy when sampled, although unrecorded immune exposures were likely present. The donor tested CMV seronegative, placing the donor among the 352 seronegative members of the cohort. Every donor gave a peripheral blood sample, and the peripheral blood mononuclear cells from that sample were used for TCR beta sequencing. Genomic DNA was extracted from the blood cell samples with the Qiagen DNeasy Blood Extraction Kit.

The sequenced material came from PBMCs. The rearranged chain carries TRBV2 and TRBJ1-1; the D gene remains uncertain. This TCR was sampled from a woman in her thirties or forties in good health and CMV-seronegative. DNA sequence: TGTGCCAGCAGTTCGGACACTGAAGCTTTCTTT. It translates to CASSSDTEAFF.